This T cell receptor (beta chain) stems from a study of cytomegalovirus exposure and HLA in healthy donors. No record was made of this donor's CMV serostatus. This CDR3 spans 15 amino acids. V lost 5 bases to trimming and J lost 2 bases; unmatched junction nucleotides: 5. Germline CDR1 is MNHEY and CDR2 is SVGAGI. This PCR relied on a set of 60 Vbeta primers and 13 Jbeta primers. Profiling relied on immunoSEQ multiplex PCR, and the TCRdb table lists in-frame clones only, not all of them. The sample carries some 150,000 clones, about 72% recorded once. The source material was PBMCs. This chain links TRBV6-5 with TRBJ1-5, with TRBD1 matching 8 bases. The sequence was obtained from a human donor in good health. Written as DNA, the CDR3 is TGTGCCAGCAGTCAGGGGACAGGCGGCAATCAGCCCCAGCATTTT. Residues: CASSQGTGGNQPQHF.